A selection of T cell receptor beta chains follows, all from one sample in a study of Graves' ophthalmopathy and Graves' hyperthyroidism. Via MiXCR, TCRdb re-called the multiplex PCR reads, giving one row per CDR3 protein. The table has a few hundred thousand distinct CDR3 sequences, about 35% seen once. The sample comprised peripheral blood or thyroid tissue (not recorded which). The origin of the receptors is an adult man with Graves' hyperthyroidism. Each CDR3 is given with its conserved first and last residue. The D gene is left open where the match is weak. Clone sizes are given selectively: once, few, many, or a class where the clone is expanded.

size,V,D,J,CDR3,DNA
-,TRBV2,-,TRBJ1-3,CASRDVRDGGNTIYF,TGTGCCAGCAGGGACGTCAGGGACGGTGGAAACACCATATATTTT
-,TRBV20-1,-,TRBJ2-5,CSARDKGLSGETQYF,TGCAGTGCTAGAGACAAGGGGCTTAGCGGAGAGACCCAGTACTTC
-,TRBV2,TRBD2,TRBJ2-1,CASLPAGGNEQFF,TGTGCCAGCTTGCCAGCGGGGGGGAATGAGCAGTTCTTC
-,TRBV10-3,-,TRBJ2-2,CAISYVGSNTGELFF,TGTGCCATCAGTTACGTGGGGTCGAACACCGGGGAGCTGTTTTTT
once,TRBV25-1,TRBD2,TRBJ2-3,CASSLALAVNTDTQYF,TGTGCCAGCAGCTTAGCCCTAGCGGTAAACACAGATACGCAGTATTTT
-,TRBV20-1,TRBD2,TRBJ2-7,CSARVAGGPYEQYF,TGCAGTGCTAGGGTAGCGGGAGGGCCCTACGAGCAGTACTTC
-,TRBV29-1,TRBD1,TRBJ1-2,CSTGTGGAGYGYTF,TGCAGCACCGGGACAGGGGGCGCGGGCTATGGCTACACCTTC
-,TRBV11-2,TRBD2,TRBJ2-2,CASGLSQSTGTMNTGELFF,TGTGCCAGCGGCTTATCGCAAAGTACCGGGACTATGAACACCGGGGAGCTGTTTTTT
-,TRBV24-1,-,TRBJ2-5,CATRAGQTQYF,TGTGCCACCAGGGCAGGGCAGACCCAGTACTTC
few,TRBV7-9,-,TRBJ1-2,CASSAGWANYGYTF,TGTGCCAGCAGCGCAGGGTGGGCTAACTATGGCTACACCTTC
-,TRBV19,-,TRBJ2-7,CASSTFRFHEQYF,TGTGCCAGCAGCACTTTCCGGTTCCACGAGCAGTACTTC
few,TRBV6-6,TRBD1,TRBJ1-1,CASSYSSRGGGTEAFF,TGTGCCAGCAGTTACTCGTCCAGGGGGGGGGGCACTGAAGCTTTCTTT
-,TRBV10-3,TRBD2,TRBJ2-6,CAIRDGGRYRPGANALTF,TGTGCCATCAGGGATGGCGGGAGATATCGGCCTGGGGCCAACGCCCTGACTTTC
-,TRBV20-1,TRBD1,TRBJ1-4,CSASRGQVHNEKLFF,TGCAGTGCTAGTCGCGGACAGGTACATAATGAAAAACTGTTTTTT
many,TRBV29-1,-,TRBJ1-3,CSTITQGNTIYF,TGCAGCACCATAACACAGGGAAACACCATATATTTT
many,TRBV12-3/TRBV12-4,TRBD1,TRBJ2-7,CASSSRDRASYEQYF,TGTGCCAGCAGTTCCCGGGACAGGGCTTCCTACGAGCAGTACTTC
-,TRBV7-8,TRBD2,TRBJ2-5,CASSLEGLAGVMTQYF,TGTGCCAGCAGCTTAGAAGGACTAGCGGGAGTGATGACCCAGTACTTC
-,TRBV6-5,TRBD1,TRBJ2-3,CASSEGWDSADTQYF,TGTGCCAGCAGTGAAGGCTGGGACAGTGCAGATACGCAGTATTTT
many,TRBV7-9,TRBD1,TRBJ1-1,CASSLATGGANTEAFF,TGTGCCAGCAGCTTAGCGACAGGGGGAGCGAACACTGAAGCTTTCTTT
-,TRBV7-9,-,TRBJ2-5,CASSQDITRQPQYF,TGCGCCAGCAGCCAAGATATAACGAGGCAGCCCCAGTACTTC
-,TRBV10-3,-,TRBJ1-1,CAISEMGGGNTEAFF,TGTGCCATCAGTGAAATGGGGGGCGGGAACACTGAAGCTTTCTTT
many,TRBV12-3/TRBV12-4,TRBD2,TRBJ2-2,CASSYSSGSKVGELFF,TGTGCCAGCAGTTACTCTAGCGGGAGTAAGGTCGGGGAGCTGTTTTTT
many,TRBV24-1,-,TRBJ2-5,CATSVGGVDETQYF,TGTGCCACCAGTGTAGGAGGGGTCGACGAGACCCAGTACTTC
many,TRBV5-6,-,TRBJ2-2,CASSFGRTGELFF,TGTGCCAGCAGCTTCGGACGCACCGGGGAGCTGTTTTTT
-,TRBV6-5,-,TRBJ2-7,CASSYSIPDSYEQYF,TGTGCCAGCAGTTACTCGATCCCAGACTCCTACGAGCAGTACTTC
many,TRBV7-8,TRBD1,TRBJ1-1,CASSLGEGAAFF,TGTGCCAGCAGCTTAGGGGAGGGGGCAGCTTTCTTT
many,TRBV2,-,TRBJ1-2,CASSERGNYGYTF,TGTGCCAGCAGTGAACGGGGCAACTATGGCTACACCTTC
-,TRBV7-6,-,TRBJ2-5,CSSSLALGFGDNQPQYF,TGTTCCAGCAGCTTAGCTCTGGGATTCGGGGACAATCAGCCCCAGTACTTC
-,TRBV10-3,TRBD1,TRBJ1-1,CAISDRGRAFF,TGTGCCATCAGTGACAGGGGGCGAGCTTTCTTT
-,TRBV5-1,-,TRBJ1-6,CASSLAGQNYSPLHF,TGCGCCAGCAGTTTGGCTGGACAGAACTATTCACCCCTCCACTTT
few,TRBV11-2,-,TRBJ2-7,CASSLGFSGAGNSYEQYF,TGTGCCAGCAGCTTAGGATTTTCGGGGGCAGGAAATTCCTACGAGCAGTACTTC
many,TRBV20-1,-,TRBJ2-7,CSARGLLSYEQYF,TGCAGTGCCAGGGGACTTCTCTCCTACGAGCAGTACTTC
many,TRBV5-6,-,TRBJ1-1,CASSLAGTMNTEAFF,TGTGCCAGCAGCTTGGCAGGGACGATGAACACTGAAGCTTTCTTT
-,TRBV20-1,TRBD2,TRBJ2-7,CSASPGLAGLEQYF,TGCAGTGCTAGCCCGGGACTAGCGGGACTTGAGCAGTACTTC
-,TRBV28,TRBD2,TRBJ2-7,CASSLNGLAVYNEQYF,TGTGCCAGCAGCTTAAACGGCCTAGCGGTCTACAATGAGCAGTACTTC
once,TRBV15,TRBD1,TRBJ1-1,CATSRTGTANEAFF,TGTGCCACCAGCAGGACCGGGACAGCTAATGAAGCTTTCTTT
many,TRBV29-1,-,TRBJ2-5,CSVVRSGETQYF,TGCAGCGTTGTTCGATCGGGAGAGACCCAGTACTTC
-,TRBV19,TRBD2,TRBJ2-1,CASSQRLAWGLNEQFF,TGTGCCAGTAGTCAACGACTAGCGTGGGGTCTAAATGAGCAGTTCTTC
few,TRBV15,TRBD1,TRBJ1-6,CATSSKQGARGSPLHF,TGTGCCACCAGCAGCAAACAGGGGGCCAGAGGTTCACCCCTCCACTTT
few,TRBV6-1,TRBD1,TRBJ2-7,CASSEGTGGFDEQYF,TGTGCCAGCAGTGAAGGGACAGGGGGCTTCGACGAGCAGTACTTC
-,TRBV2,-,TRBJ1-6,CATGRGRGISPLHF,TGTGCCACCGGGCGGGGTAGGGGAATTTCACCCCTCCACTTT
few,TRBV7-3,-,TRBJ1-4,CASSLVAEPNEKLFF,TGTGCCAGCAGCTTAGTCGCGGAACCTAATGAAAAACTGTTTTTT
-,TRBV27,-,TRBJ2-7,CASSPTPSLRLSQYF,TGTGCCAGCAGTCCCACCCCATCCCTACGCTTATCGCAGTACTTC
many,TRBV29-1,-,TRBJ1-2,CSVVSGENYGYTF,TGCAGCGTTGTATCCGGGGAAAACTATGGCTACACCTTC
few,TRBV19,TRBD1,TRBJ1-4,CASSIDPRTGGHEKLFF,TGTGCCAGTAGTATAGATCCGCGGACAGGGGGCCATGAAAAACTGTTTTTT
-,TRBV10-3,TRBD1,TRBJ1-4,CAISGDRTGSEKLFF,TGTGCCATCAGTGGAGACAGGACAGGCAGTGAAAAACTGTTTTTT
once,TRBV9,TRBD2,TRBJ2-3,CASSPPGLGSTDTQYF,TGTGCCAGCAGCCCACCGGGACTAGGGAGCACAGATACGCAGTATTTT
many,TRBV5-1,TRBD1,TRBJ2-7,CASSLVGTGGNEQYF,TGCGCCAGCAGCTTGGTAGGGACAGGGGGCAACGAGCAGTACTTC
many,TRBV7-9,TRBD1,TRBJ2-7,CASSLVGTGYEQYF,TGTGCCAGCAGCTTAGTGGGGACAGGCTACGAGCAGTACTTC
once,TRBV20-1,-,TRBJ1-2,CSASTGGNYGYTF,TGCAGTGCTAGTACTGGGGGCAACTATGGCTACACCTTC
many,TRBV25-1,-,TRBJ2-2,CASSEGVGNTGELFF,TGTGCCAGCAGCGAAGGGGTAGGGAACACCGGGGAGCTGTTTTTT
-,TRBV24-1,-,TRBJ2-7,CATSVPYTDYEQYF,TGTGCCACCAGTGTCCCTTACACCGATTACGAGCAGTACTTC
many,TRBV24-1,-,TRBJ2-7,CATSDLDGGEQYF,TGTGCCACCAGTGATTTGGATGGGGGCGAGCAGTACTTC
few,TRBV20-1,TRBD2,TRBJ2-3,CSARDPWTSGSDTQYF,TGCAGTGCTAGAGATCCGTGGACTAGCGGGAGTGATACGCAGTATTTT
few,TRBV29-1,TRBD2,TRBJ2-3,CSGGRSSGMSDTQYF,TGCAGCGGAGGGCGCTCTAGCGGGATGTCAGATACGCAGTATTTT
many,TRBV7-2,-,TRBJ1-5,CASSLGPAGSYQPQHF,TGTGCCAGCAGCTTAGGCCCGGCAGGGAGCTATCAGCCCCAGCATTTT
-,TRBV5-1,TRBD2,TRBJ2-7,CASSGSGSGTDTQYF,TGCGCCAGCAGCGGTAGCGGGAGCGGCACAGATACGCAGTACTTC